This TCR beta chain derives from a study of post-analysis software for immune sequencing data. Study overall: Several disease courses (relapsing-remitting, secondary progressive and progressive-relapsing) of multiple sclerosis were included.

In regard to this clonotype: What it recognizes is unknown.

Findings and caveats of the study: Diversity measured as normalized Chao1 was significantly lower in multiple sclerosis patients than in controls. There were roughly 5 TRBV segments more frequent in patients than controls, and TRBV5-6, TRBV5-1 and TRBV20-1 were among them.

The CDR3 loop spans 13 amino acids. Germline V gene sequence: CDR1 DFQATT, CDR2 SNEGSKA (reference sequence). The V gene end was trimmed by 2 bases and the J gene end by 4 bases; junction bases not matched to a gene: 2. TCR beta cDNA libraries had unique molecular identifiers. Using its own MiXCR run on the PCR reads, TCRdb lists one record per CDR3 protein. The table shows hundreds of thousands of distinct CDR3 sequences, with 30% occurring only once. Sequencing used blood. The sequence derives from a girl aged 10 to 17 with multiple sclerosis. The chain couples TRBV20-1 to TRBJ1-2, with 9 nucleotides matching TRBD1. CDR3 in amino acids: CSARPGQGYGYTF. The CDR3 DNA reads TGCAGTGCTAGACCGGGACAGGGCTATGGCTACACCTTC.